This paragraph reports one T cell receptor (beta chain). Antigen specificity is unknown. Quantitative 5'-RACE was performed with molecular barcodes, and it yielded the TCR beta libraries. TCRdb processed the 5' RACE reads anew with MiXCR; each CDR3 protein has one entry. Of more than 600,000 distinct CDR3 sequences in the sample, about 20% were seen once. The sample is drawn from a study of CD8 T cells in ankylosing spondylitis. CDR1 MNHNY and CDR2 SVGAGI come from the germline V gene (reference sequence). Trimming left V 5 bases short and J 0 bases short, with 5 bases between. This CDR3 spans 13 amino acids. The study's findings and limits: Within ankylosing spondylitis blood, a TCR beta motif made up of roughly eight highly homologous variants appeared to be characteristic. Disease-linked clones, CD8+, were relatively rare in peripheral blood. In reactive arthritis synovial fluid and blood, some motif variants had been reported before.

The TCR originated in a male donor with ankylosing spondylitis. The sequencing input was blood, either unsorted or a sorted T cell fraction (not recorded which). V and J are TRBV6-6 and TRBJ1-3; no clear D gene. The CDR3 loop reads CASSRTSGNTIYF. The CDR3 DNA reads TGTGCCAGCAGTCGAACCTCTGGAAACACCATATATTTT.